This T cell receptor (beta chain) was sequenced in a study of Graves' ophthalmopathy and Graves' hyperthyroidism. Study-level findings and limits: Blood also held most thyroid clonotypes expanded above 0.001 frequency. Using 13 signatures, a model distinguished ophthalmopathy from stable hyperthyroidism, reaching around 87% sensitivity and around 81% specificity.

Trimming removed 1 base at V and 0 bases at J, with 12 bases between. The germline V gene has CDR1 MGHRA and CDR2 YSYEKL. The CDR3 has 16 residues. This clonotype has a handful of counts. Its antigen is not identified. Enrolled hyperthyroidism patients had a new diagnosis, a duration under 2 months, and an age of 18 to 65. Physicians reached a diagnosis by relying on clinical symptoms, serum thyroxine, TRAb, thyroid ultrasound and orbital computed tomography. Scientists amplified the TCR beta CDR3 regions from RNA transcripts. Following a first-round RT-PCR that used HTBI primers, a second-round multiplex PCR was carried out. TCRdb processed the multiplex PCR reads anew with MiXCR; each CDR3 protein has one entry. The sample comprises over a million distinct CDR3 sequences, roughly 35% of which are singletons, and approximately 10% rests with the top ten.

Sequenced material: peripheral blood or thyroid tissue (not recorded which). This sequence originates from an adult man with Graves' hyperthyroidism. V usage is TRBV4-1 and J usage is TRBJ1-1; D is ambiguous. This CDR3 reads CASSQVGGGLNTEAFF. The CDR3, as DNA: TGCGCCAGCAGCCAAGTGGGAGGTGGGTTGAACACTGAAGCTTTCTTT.